This TCR beta chain was profiled in a study of shared clonotypes between healthy human individuals. Findings of the study overall: Few donors restricted represented genetic and exposure-history diversity.

An even split of each subset's genomic DNA across several immunoSEQ plates was performed. DNA at around 190 ng, 25,000 to 35,000 T cell genomes, went into sorted-subset replicate PCRs. Source study methods: Without quality scores, immunoSEQ junctional reads could not be filtered like full-length reads. The repertoire was sequenced with immunoSEQ multiplex PCR; TCRdb's copy has only in-frame clones and lacks some. V, J and clone size reflect that table, while D and trimming were determined from the DNA. The profile covers approximately 1,000,000 clones, with roughly 74% appearing a single time and more than 0.45% taken by the ten largest. The CDR3 is made up of 14 amino acids. Per germline, CDR1 MDHEN and CDR2 SYDVKM. Trimming took 3 bases from V and 0 from J, leaving 9 bases between them. This clone was seen once. Its cognate antigen is unknown. The same CDR3 can be traced to other DNA sequences in this sample.

The rearrangement uses TRBV28 and TRBJ2-7; a possible D gene is TRBD2 (5 bases). Sequencing input: memory CD4+ T cells from PBMCs. The subset denotes: CD45RA-negative fraction. This sequence was found in a man aged 18 to 29 in good health. Some clones in this sample may be carry-over from other donors' samples. This chain's CDR3 is CASSFSGSSYEQYF. The CDR3 DNA reads TGTGCCAGCAGTTTTTCGGGGAGCTCCTACGAGCAGTACTTC.